This TCR beta chain is from a study of low-dose radiotherapy and immunotherapy resistance in tumors. Covering alpha and beta chains, TRAV- and TRBV-specific primers were used for the first-strand cDNA. TCRs underwent 20 PCR cycles of amplification with a constant-region primer and V-primer adapter. TCRdb re-derived calls from the reads in MiXCR, one entry per CDR3 protein. The table includes fewer than 95,000 distinct CDR3 sequences, more than 8.5% detected once. Time point here: before trial treatment. Germline V gene lookup returns CDR1 SNHLY and CDR2 FYNNEI. This CDR3 has 10 residues. The germline V and J ends were trimmed by 8 bases and 5 bases, with 7 bases remaining between them.

The material was PBMCs, obtained before treatment. The chain recombines TRBV2 with TRBJ2-7, with D unclear. The source is a male donor with prostate cancer. The CDR3 DNA sequence: TGTGCCAGCGGGTATAACGAGCAGTACTTC. Translation: CASGYNEQYF.